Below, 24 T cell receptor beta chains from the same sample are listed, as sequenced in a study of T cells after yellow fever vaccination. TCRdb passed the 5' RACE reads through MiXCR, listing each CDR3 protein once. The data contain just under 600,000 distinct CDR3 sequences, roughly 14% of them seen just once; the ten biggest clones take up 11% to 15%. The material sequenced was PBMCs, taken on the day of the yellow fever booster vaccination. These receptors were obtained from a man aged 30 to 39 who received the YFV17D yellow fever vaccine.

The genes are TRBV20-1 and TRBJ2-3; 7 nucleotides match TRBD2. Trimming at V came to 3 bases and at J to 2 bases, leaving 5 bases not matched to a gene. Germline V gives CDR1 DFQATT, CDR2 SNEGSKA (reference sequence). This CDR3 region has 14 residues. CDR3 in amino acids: CSASLREYTDTQYF. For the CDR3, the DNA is TGCAGTGCTAGTTTGCGGGAGTACACAGATACGCAGTATTTT.

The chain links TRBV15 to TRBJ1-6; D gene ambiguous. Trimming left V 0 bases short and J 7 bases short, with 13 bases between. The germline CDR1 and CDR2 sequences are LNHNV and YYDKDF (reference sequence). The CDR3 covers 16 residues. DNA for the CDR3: TGTGCCACCAGCAGAGACAAGAACATGGGAAATTCACCCCTCCACTTT. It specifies CATSRDKNMGNSPLHF.

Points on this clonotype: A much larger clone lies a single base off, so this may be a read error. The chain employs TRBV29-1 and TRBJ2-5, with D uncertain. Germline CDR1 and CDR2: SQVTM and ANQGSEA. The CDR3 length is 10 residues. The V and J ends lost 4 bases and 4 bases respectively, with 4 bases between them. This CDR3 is CSVVIETQYF. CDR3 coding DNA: TGCAGCGTTGTAATAGAGACCCAGTACTTC.

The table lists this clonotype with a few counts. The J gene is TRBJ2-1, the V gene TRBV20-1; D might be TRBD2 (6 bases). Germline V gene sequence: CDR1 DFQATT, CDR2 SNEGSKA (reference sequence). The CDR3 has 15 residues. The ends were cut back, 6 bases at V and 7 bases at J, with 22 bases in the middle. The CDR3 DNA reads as TGCAGTGCAGTCGACGGGGGTCGCGGGCTGAATGAGCAGTTCTTC. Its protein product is CSAVDGGRGLNEQFF.

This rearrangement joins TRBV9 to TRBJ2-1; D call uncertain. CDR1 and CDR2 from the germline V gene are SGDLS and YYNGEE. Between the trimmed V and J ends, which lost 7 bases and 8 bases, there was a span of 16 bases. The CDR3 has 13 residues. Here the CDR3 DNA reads TGTGCCAGCGCCCAAGGAGTTTGGGATGAGCAGTTCTTC. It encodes CASAQGVWDEQFF.

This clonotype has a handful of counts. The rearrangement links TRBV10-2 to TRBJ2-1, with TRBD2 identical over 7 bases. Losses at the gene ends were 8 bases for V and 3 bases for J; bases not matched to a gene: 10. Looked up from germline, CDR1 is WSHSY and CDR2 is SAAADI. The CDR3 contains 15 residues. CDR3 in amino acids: CASLGSLADYNEQFF. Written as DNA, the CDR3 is TGCGCCAGCCTCGGTAGCCTAGCGGACTACAATGAGCAGTTCTTC.

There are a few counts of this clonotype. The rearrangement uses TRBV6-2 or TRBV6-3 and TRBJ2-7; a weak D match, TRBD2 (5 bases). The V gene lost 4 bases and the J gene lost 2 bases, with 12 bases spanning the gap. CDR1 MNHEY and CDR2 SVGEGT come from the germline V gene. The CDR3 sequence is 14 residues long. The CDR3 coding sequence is TGTGCCAGCAGTTCTTGGACCGGGACCTACGAGCAGTACTTC. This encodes CASSSWTGTYEQYF.

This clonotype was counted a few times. In nucleotides, the CDR3 is TGCGCCAGCAGCTTGTCGGTGCACTACGAGCAGTACTTC. This codes for CASSLSVHYEQYF. The chain couples TRBV5-1 to TRBJ2-7; D is undetermined. Trimming took 1 base from V and 3 from J, leaving 8 bases between them. The CDR3 contains 13 residues. Per germline, CDR1 SGHRS and CDR2 YFSETQ.

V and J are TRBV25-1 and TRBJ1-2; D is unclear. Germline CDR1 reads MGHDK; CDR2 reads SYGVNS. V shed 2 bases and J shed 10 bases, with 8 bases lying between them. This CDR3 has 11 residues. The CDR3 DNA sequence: TGTGCCAGCAGTGAAGGTTGGGCCTACACCTTC. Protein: CASSEGWAYTF.

CDR3 protein: CASSADVANTGELFF. CDR3 sequence (DNA): TGTGCCAGCAGTGCCGACGTCGCGAACACCGGGGAGCTGTTTTTT. This chain connects TRBV7-3 to TRBJ2-2; D is unresolved. Germline V CDR1 and CDR2: SGHTA, FQGTGA. V gave up 6 bases and J gave up 0 bases, with 11 bases separating them. The CDR3 extends over 15 amino acids. Using reference TRBV7-3 and TRBJ2-2 for the parts outside the CDR3, the full variable domain is GAGVSQTPSNKVTEKGKYVELRCDPISGHTALYWYRQSLGQGPEFLIYFQGTGAADDSGLPNDRFFAVRPEGSVSTLKIQRTERGDSAVYLCASSADVANTGELFFGEGSRLTVL.

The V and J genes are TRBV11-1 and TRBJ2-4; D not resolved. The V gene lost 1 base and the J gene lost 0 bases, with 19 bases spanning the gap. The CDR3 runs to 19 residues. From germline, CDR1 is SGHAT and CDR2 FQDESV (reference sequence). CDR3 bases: TGTGCCAGCAGCTTAGGGTTGGTCCACGGGTCGACAGCCAAAAACATTCAGTACTTC. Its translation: CASSLGLVHGSTAKNIQYF. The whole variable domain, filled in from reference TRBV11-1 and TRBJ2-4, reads EAEVAQSPRYKITEKSQAVAFWCDPISGHATLYWYRQILGQGPELLVQFQDESVVDDSQLPKDRFSAERLKGVDSTLKIQPAELGDSAMYLCASSLGLVHGSTAKNIQYFGAGTRLSVL.

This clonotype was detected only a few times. In nucleotides, the CDR3 is TGTGCCAGCAGCCCCAGAATAGCTAATCAGCCCCAGCATTTT. This translates into CASSPRIANQPQHF. The genes are TRBV5-8 and TRBJ1-5; D is undetermined. The CDR3 extends over 14 amino acids. Germline V gene lookup returns CDR1 SGHTS and CDR2 YDEGEE. The V gene lost 4 bases and the J gene lost 4 bases, with 12 bases spanning the gap.

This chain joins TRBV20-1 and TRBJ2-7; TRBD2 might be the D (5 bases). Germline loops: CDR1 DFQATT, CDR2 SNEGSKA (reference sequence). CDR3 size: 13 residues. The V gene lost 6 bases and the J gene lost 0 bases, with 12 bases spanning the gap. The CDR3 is CSAPDFASYEQYF. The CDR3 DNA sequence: TGCAGTGCCCCGGACTTTGCCTCCTACGAGCAGTACTTC.

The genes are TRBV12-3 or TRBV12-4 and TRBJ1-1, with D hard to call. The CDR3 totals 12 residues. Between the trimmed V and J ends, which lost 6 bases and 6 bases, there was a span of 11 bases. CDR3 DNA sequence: TGTGCCAGCAGCGCCGGGGTGGCTGAAGCTTTCTTT. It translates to CASSAGVAEAFF.

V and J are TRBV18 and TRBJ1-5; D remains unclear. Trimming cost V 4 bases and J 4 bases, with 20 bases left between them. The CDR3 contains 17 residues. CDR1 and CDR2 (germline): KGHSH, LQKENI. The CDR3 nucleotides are TGTGCCAGCTCACGGACCCGAATGGTTGCCTCTAATCAGCCCCAGCATTTT. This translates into CASSRTRMVASNQPQHF.

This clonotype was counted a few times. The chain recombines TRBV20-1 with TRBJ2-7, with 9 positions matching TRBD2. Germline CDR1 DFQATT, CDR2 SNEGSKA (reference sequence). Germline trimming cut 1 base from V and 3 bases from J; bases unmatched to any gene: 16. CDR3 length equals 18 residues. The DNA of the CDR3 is TGCAGTGCTAGAGTCCGCTTTTCCAGCGGGAGGCCTCACTACGAGCAGTACTTC. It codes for CSARVRFSSGRPHYEQYF.

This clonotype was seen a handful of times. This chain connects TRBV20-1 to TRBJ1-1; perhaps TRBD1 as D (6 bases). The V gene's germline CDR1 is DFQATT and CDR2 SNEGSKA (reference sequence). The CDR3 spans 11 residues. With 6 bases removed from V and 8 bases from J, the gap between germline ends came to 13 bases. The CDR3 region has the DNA TGCAGTGCGGCCCGGGGGCCGGAAGCTTTCTTT. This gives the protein CSAARGPEAFF.

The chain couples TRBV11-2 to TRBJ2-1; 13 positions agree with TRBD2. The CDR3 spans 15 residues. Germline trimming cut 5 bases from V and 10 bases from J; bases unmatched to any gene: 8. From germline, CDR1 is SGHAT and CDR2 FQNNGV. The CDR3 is CASSQGLAGSFEQFF. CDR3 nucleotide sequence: TGTGCCAGCAGCCAGGGACTAGCGGGATCATTCGAGCAGTTCTTC.

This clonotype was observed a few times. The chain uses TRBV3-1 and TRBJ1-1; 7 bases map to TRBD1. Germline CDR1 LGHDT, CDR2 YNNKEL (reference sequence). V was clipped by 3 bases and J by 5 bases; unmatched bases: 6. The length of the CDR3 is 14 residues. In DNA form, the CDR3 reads TGTGCCAGCAGCCAGGAATGGGGACAGACTGAAGCTTTCTTT. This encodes CASSQEWGQTEAFF.

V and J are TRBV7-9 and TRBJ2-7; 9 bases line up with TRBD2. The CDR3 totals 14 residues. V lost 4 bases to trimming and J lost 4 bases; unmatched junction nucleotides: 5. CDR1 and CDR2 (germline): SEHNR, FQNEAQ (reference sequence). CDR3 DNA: TGTGCCAGCAGCTCGCCGACTAGCGGATACGAGCAGTACTTC. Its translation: CASSSPTSGYEQYF.

The CDR3 spells CASSFGRTVAQYF. The CDR3 coding sequence is TGTGCCAGCAGTTTTGGACGAACGGTGGCGCAGTATTTT. The V call is TRBV27, the J call TRBJ2-3; unclear D gene. Germline values: CDR1 MNHEY, CDR2 SMNVEV (reference sequence). V lost 3 bases to trimming and J lost 10 bases, with 14 bases between them. The CDR3 has 13 amino acids.

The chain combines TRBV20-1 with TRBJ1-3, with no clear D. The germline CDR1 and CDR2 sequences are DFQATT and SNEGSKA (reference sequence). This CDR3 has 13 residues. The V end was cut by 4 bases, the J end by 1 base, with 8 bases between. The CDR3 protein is CSATQASGNTIYF. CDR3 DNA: TGCAGTGCTACACAAGCTTCTGGAAACACCATATATTTT.

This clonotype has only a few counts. CDR3 residues: CASSLGMEYEQYF. The CDR3 bases are TGTGCCAGCAGCTTAGGTATGGAGTACGAGCAGTACTTC. This rearrangement joins TRBV13 to TRBJ2-7; D remains ambiguous. This CDR3 is 13 amino acids long. CDR1 and CDR2 (germline): PRHDT, FYEKMQ (reference sequence). V was trimmed by 0 bases and J by 4 bases, leaving 7 bases between them.

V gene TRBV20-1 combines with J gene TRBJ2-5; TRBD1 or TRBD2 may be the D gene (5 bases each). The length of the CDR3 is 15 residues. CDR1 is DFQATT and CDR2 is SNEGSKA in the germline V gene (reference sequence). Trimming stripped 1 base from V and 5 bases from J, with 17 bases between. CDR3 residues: CSARVTGRGFETQYF. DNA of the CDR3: TGCAGTGCTAGAGTGACGGGACGGGGCTTCGAGACCCAGTACTTC.